This TCR beta chain is from a study of spatial heterogeneity in lung cancer (dated 2019 in TCRdb). In terms of the full investigation: More beta-chain than alpha-chain transcripts were consistently detected, likely reflecting higher beta-chain transcript abundance. TCR repertoire features were related to nonsynonymous mutation counts determined by whole-exome sequencing of tumor tissue. In the raw uncorrected reads, each unique combination of TCR and UMI appeared on average more than ten times. Both alpha and beta chains were TCR-sequenced in samples taken at surgery, namely 220 tumor regions, 62 to 65 matched nontumor lung samples and 55 to 60 PBMC samples. TCR alpha and beta repertoires were quantitatively compared across multiple tumor regions, matched nontumor lung and blood in non-small cell lung cancer. TCR transcript counts in tumor regions correlated strongly with a T cell transcriptional module score from matched bulk RNA-seq. The study at large found these results: Confirming at a functional level the hypothesis that regional TCRs recognize regional mutations was considered to require additional single-cell paired TCR alpha and beta sequencing. Estimated TCR-seq coverage of tumor T cells was only about 6.5% for alpha chains and about 14% for beta chains. The count of ubiquitous expanded TCRs correlated with the count of ubiquitous nonsynonymous mutations, and the count of regional expanded TCRs correlated with the count of regional nonsynonymous mutations. A correlation was observed between the number of expanded intratumoral alpha and beta TCRs and the tumor nonsynonymous mutation count.

Based on its abundance in the sample, this clonotype is medium-sized (0.01 to 0.1%). Its recognized antigen is unknown. No base quality values were provided; no much bigger clone lies one nucleotide off. Receptors were amplified or captured by 5' RACE. The instrument given in TCRdb is NextSeq 500. In the TCR library protocol, a unique molecular identifier was attached to each TCR cDNA molecule so that PCR and sequencing errors could be corrected. Concerning the study's data processing: TCR identification, UMI-based error correction and CDR3 extraction were all carried out with Decombinator tools. TCRs above a frequency of 2 per 1,000, corresponding to the top 1% of the tumor frequency distribution, were defined as expanded. Expanded tumor TCRs were classed as regional if statistically deemed absent (corrected P<0.05) from at least one tumor region, otherwise ubiquitous. Renyi diversity was computed with the R vegan package after each repertoire had been subsampled 100 times to 5,000 TCRs. To build CDR3 similarity networks, amino acid triplet string-kernel similarity was used, and CDR3s were connected when their pairwise similarity was above 0.82. TCRdb itself trimmed the public reads at Q25 with fastp, ran MiXCR and retained productive beta chains. Records with the same CDR3 protein are collapsed into one entry carrying the most frequent genes and DNA. Here the V and J calls rest on TCRdb's processing, not on the authors' analysis. This sample comprises 2,700 or so distinct CDR3 sequences, roughly 6.3% of them detected only once. The ten largest clones add up to 9.2% of the sample.

The sample's time point label, decoded: sample taken at primary tumor resection. Donors were approximately 72 patients with early-stage, untreated non-small cell lung cancer from the lung TRACERx cohort. For TCR sequencing, whole RNA was extracted from tumor and nontumor lung tissue, or from cryopreserved PBMC samples, and no cell sorting was done. Only patients with enough RNA available from two or more tumor regions were chosen for TCR sequencing. Before selection, tumor and adjacent nontumor lung specimens were reviewed by a lung pathologist. The source of this sequence is a male donor with early-stage non-small cell lung cancer. This specimen consisted of lung tumor tissue, obtained at surgery.

For the CDR3, the sequence is CASGVSYEQYF. The nucleotides are TGTGCCAGCGGGGTATCCTACGAGCAGTACTTC. Recombination linked TRBV27 to TRBJ2-7, with the identity of the D gene unclear. The junction shows trimming of 8 bases on V and 1 base on J, plus 6 bases between the germline ends. From cysteine to phenylalanine, the CDR3 is 11 amino acids long. Only the CDR3 DNA stays, 33 bases, in frame from base 1. From a lookup of the germline V gene (reference sequence), CDR1 and CDR2 are MNHEY and SMNVEV.